This T cell receptor beta chain came from a study of shared clonotypes between healthy human individuals. Study-wide results and caveats: Owing to a small donor count, the genetic and exposure-history diversity represented was limited. The researchers took only blood, and tissue repertoires probably look different. Several donors held approximately 5% of naive CD4 clonotypes in common.

V lost 6 bases and J 0 bases, leaving 9 bases between the germline ends. This CDR3 has 14 residues. The germline V gene has CDR1 KGHSH and CDR2 LQKENI. In the case of this clone: Its antigen is currently unknown.

The material for each subset, its genomic DNA, was split evenly across several immunoSEQ plates. Assay: immunoSEQ multiplex PCR; the TCRdb copy retains only in-frame clones and omits some. The sample has about 2.3 million clones, 85% to 95% seen once. Sequenced: naive CD4+ T cells from PBMCs. Specified subset: CD45RA+ positively selected. This chain joins TRBV18 and TRBJ1-5; tentative D call: TRBD1 (6 bases). The sequence was obtained from a man between 18 and 35 years old in good health. Some clones in this sample may be carry-over from other donors' samples. The CDR3 sequence: CASSQGYSNQPQHF. CDR3 nucleotide sequence: TGTGCCAGCTCCCAGGGGTATAGCAATCAGCCCCAGCATTTT.